The clone carrying this T cell receptor beta chain was seen only a few times. This sample is drawn from a study of blood T cell repertoires in COVID-19. Background on the study: The analysed material was cDNA or gDNA that came from T cells, B-cell-depleted T cells, or PBMCs.

Per the germline V gene, CDR1 is LGHDT and CDR2 is YNNKEL (reference sequence). V lost 8 bases to trimming and J lost 0 bases, with 14 bases between them. CDR3 length: 16 residues. Methods used by the authors: Amplification from reference gene primers served as the basis for estimated nucleated cell counts. Assay used: immunoSEQ multiplex PCR; TCRdb lists only in-frame clones, some missing. The V and J calls and clone size come from that table; D and trimming were worked out from the DNA. The table has some 140,000 clones, around 79% seen once. The receptor comes from a man older than 75 with acute or convalescent COVID-19. The sequenced sample was peripheral blood. The chain employs TRBV3-1 (or the pseudogene TRBV3-2) and TRBJ1-6, with no clear D. CDR3 in amino acids: CASGRTGSSYNSPLHF. The CDR3 DNA is TGTGCCAGCGGCAGGACTGGGAGCTCCTATAATTCACCCCTCCACTTT.